The entry that follows covers one T cell receptor (beta chain) sequence. CDR1 and CDR2 from the germline V gene are SQVTM and ANQGSEA. The length of the CDR3 is 10 residues. The germline V and J ends were trimmed by 7 bases and 13 bases, with 14 bases remaining between them. This sample was included in a study of CD8+ T cells in alopecia areata. RNA, once extracted, was reverse transcribed into cDNA for use as the sequencing template. TCRdb's table, derived via immunoSEQ multiplex PCR, lists solely in-frame clones and lacks some. The table has approximately 200,000 clones, 40% to 55% seen once; the top ten hold over 2%. Treatment of the sample: oral pan-JAK inhibitor, 5-10 mg twice daily. Alopecia areata patients provided lesional scalp punch biopsies and peripheral blood, both collected for the study.

This sequence originates from a human donor with alopecia areata. The material was CD4+ T cells sorted from blood, obtained around week 36, from a patient treated with tofacitinib. The chain joins TRBV29-1 to TRBJ2-1; TRBD1 might be the D (5 bases). CDR3 in DNA: TGCAGCGCAGAACAGGTGTCTCAGTTCTTC. Residues: CSAEQVSQFF.